This TCR beta chain was sequenced in a study of blood T cell repertoires in COVID-19. Profiling relied on immunoSEQ multiplex PCR, and the TCRdb table lists in-frame clones only, not all of them. Of 250,000 or so clones listed, roughly 86% were seen once; the top ten hold roughly 8.5%. Germline-derived CDR1 and CDR2 are MGHRA and YSYEKL. Trimming left V 1 base short and J 6 bases short, with 13 bases between. CDR3 length: 15 amino acids. The genes are TRBV4-1 and TRBJ1-5; D unclear. Sequencing was done on a sample of peripheral blood. The clonotype originates from a man aged 35-49 years with active or convalescent COVID-19. This CDR3 is CASSQVGGPGQPQHF. The CDR3 region has the DNA TGCGCCAGCAGCCAAGTGGGAGGGCCGGGTCAGCCCCAGCATTTT.